What follows is one TCR beta chain and its context. Which antigen it targets is not known. No base qualities exist here, and no much larger clone lies one base off it. The data belong to a study of blood T cell repertoires in COVID-19 (TCRdb year 2020). In the study overall: Collaborator samples came from the United States, Italy and Spain and covered acute and convalescent phases of COVID-19. The prospective study material was composed of cDNA or gDNA derived from T cells, B-cell-depleted T cells, or PBMCs. The dataset comprised deeply sampled blood TCRbeta repertoires from subjects exposed to, actively infected with, or recovered from COVID-19. The repertoires were made available in a free public database intended to serve as a resource for research on the immune response to SARS-CoV-2. The samples were drawn from the first 160 participants of the ongoing ImmuneRACE study and from over 950 subjects provided by 6 global collaborators. Nearly every sample came with metadata listing a de-identified subject ID, COVID-19 status, age in years and sex. HLA class I and class II types, where available, came from metadata supplied by the sample provider rather than from assay-based typing. Overall study outcomes, separate from this receptor: How much clinical and demographic metadata was included differed by source and by participant, and the metadata was provided uncurated.

Whole blood was collected in K2EDTA tubes by collaborating institutions according to the institutions' own protocols. For TCRbeta analysis, collaborator samples were shipped as frozen whole blood, as isolated PBMCs, or as DNA extracted from either sample type. The immunoSEQ Assay, a bias-controlled multiplex PCR, was used to amplify TCRbeta CDR3 regions from genomic DNA. In the source study's methods: Nucleated cell counts per sample were estimated from amplification of reference gene primers within the assay. Sequence reads were collapsed and filtered to measure the absolute abundance of every unique TCRbeta CDR3 rearrangement. For each sample, productive Simpson clonality was calculated as the square root of Simpson's diversity index across productive rearrangements. TCRdb took this table from immuneACCESS and kept in-frame rearrangements with V and J called. Such tables lack part of the clones; where checked against another copy, unresolved V genes explain under half of the gap, and the rest is unexplained. V, J and clone size are taken as reported in that table, and D and trimming were inferred from the DNA itself. The sample table shows 100,000 to 150,000 clones, and 84% are seen once. The top ten clones comprise more than 1.3% of the sample.

Reading from cysteine to phenylalanine, the CDR3 counts 15 amino acids. Only CDR3 DNA is held: 45 bases, read in frame from base 1. Cut back by 1 base and 6 bases, the V and J ends lie 13 bases apart. From the germline V gene (reference sequence), CDR1 is LNHDA and CDR2 is SQIVND. The sequenced sample consisted of peripheral blood. The source of this sequence is a man in his fifties or sixties with acute or convalescent COVID-19. The sequence joins TRBV19 to TRBJ1-5, with no D gene named confidently. The CDR3 protein: CASSIGERVGQPQHF. In nucleotides, the sequence is TGTGCCAGTAGTATAGGAGAGAGGGTGGGTCAGCCCCAGCATTTT.